These 9 T cell receptor beta chains originate from one sample sequenced in a study of blood T cell repertoires in COVID-19. Libraries were prepared by immunoSEQ multiplex PCR; TCRdb keeps only in-frame clonotypes and omits some of them. The sample has tens of thousands of clones; roughly 84% are singletons. Specimen: peripheral blood. The receptor source for this set is a man aged 50 or older with acute or convalescent COVID-19.

The chain couples TRBV11-2 to TRBJ2-7, with TRBD1 matching 9 bases. The V segment lost 7 bases and the J segment 5 bases; nucleotides outside the gene matches: 9. This CDR3 comprises 14 residues. The germline gives CDR1 SGHAT, CDR2 FQNNGV. CDR3 sequence reads: CASTVQGATHEQYF. CDR3 in DNA: TGTGCCAGCACCGTACAGGGGGCGACCCACGAGCAGTACTTC. The whole variable domain, filled in from reference TRBV11-2 and TRBJ2-7, reads EAGVAQSPRYKIIEKRQSVAFWCNPISGHATLYWYQQILGQGPKLLIQFQNNGVVDDSQLPKDRFSAERLKGVDSTLKIQPAKLEDSAVYLCASTVQGATHEQYFGPGTRLTVT.

V usage is TRBV30 and J usage is TRBJ2-1; D gene ambiguous. Trimming stripped 4 bases from V and 5 bases from J, with 6 bases between. Germline CDR1 is GTSNPN and CDR2 is SVGIG (reference sequence). The CDR3 covers 11 residues. CDR3 amino acids: CAWTSNNEQFF. CDR3 DNA sequence: TGTGCCTGGACATCTAACAATGAGCAGTTCTTC.

This clone was recorded only once. This chain joins TRBV4-1 and TRBJ2-7, with 7 bases lining up with TRBD1. Germline trimming cut 1 base from V and 6 bases from J; bases unmatched to any gene: 9. The CDR3 runs 15 residues. Germline V CDR1 and CDR2: MGHRA, YSYEKL. The CDR3: CASSQVPGGRFEQYF. The CDR3 DNA reads as TGCGCCAGCAGCCAAGTGCCAGGGGGTAGGTTCGAGCAGTACTTC.

Concerning this clone itself: An end of the junction differs from the germline gene, which may be a read error. The V and J genes are TRBV10-3 and TRBJ2-1; tentative D call: TRBD2 (6 bases). Germline V gives CDR1 ENHRY, CDR2 SYGVKD. This CDR3 comprises 14 residues. In DNA form, the CDR3 reads TGTGCCACCCATTCCGGGACTCACGACAAGGAGCAGTTCTTC. Amino acid sequence: CATHSGTHDKEQFF.

This chain connects TRBV19 to TRBJ1-2; 9 bases are a match to TRBD1. This CDR3 has 14 residues. The V and J ends lost 5 bases and 6 bases, in that order; junction bases with no gene match: 7. Germline CDR1 reads LNHDA; CDR2 reads SQIVND (reference sequence). CDR3 region: CASSPTGGVNGYTF. The CDR3 coding sequence is TGTGCCAGTAGTCCGACAGGGGGGGTCAATGGCTACACCTTC.

The genes are TRBV5-1 and TRBJ2-7; TRBD1 aligns across 8 bases. This CDR3 region has 15 residues. V shed 4 bases and J 0 bases; nucleotides not matched to a gene: 6. The germline V gene has CDR1 SGHRS and CDR2 YFSETQ. In DNA, the CDR3 is TGCGCCAGCAGCAGGAGACAGGGGATCTCCTACGAGCAGTACTTC. Amino acid sequence: CASSRRQGISYEQYF.

The rearrangement joins TRBV19 to TRBJ1-2; 12 bases match TRBD1. CDR3 length: 14 amino acids. Germline CDR1 reads LNHDA; CDR2 reads SQIVND (reference sequence). V dropped 6 bases and J dropped 8; count of bases not matched to a gene: 7. CDR3 DNA sequence: TGTGCCAGTAGCCCGGGACAGGGGGCTTTGGGCTACACCTTC. Residues: CASSPGQGALGYTF.

In DNA form, the CDR3 reads TGTGCCAGCAGCGGGACTAGCGGGGGAGCAGATACGCAGTATTTT. Protein: CASSGTSGGADTQYF. The J gene is TRBJ2-3, the V gene TRBV7-2; 14 nucleotides line up with TRBD2. CDR1 is SGHTA, CDR2 FQGNSA, per germline. The CDR3 runs 15 residues. The V segment lost 5 bases and the J segment 4 bases; nucleotides outside the gene matches: 2.

The rearrangement uses TRBV27 and TRBJ2-3; D is undetermined. The germline V gene encodes CDR1 MNHEY and CDR2 SMNVEV (reference sequence). Trimming stripped 7 bases from V and 4 bases from J, with 6 bases between. This CDR3 is 11 amino acids long. The CDR3 bases are TGTGCCAGCACCCGAGCAGATACGCAGTATTTT. Protein sequence: CASTRADTQYF.